The T cell receptor (beta chain) described here comes from a study of molecular identifiers for immune sequencing clone quantification. Overall study results and limits: Clones above 20 RNA copies held over 97% of effector molecules, under 1% in naive cells.

In regard to this clonotype: The antigen is unknown.

For bulk TCR libraries, previously described methods and listed TCR primers were used. A single record per CDR3 protein comes from TCRdb applying MiXCR to the PCR reads. The repertoire has 250,000 to 350,000 distinct CDR3 sequences, 20% to 25% of them found once; the top ten carry over 0.7%. With 7 bases removed from V and 5 bases from J, the gap between germline ends came to 15 bases. Per germline, CDR1 LNHDA and CDR2 SQIVND (reference sequence). The CDR3 covers 14 residues. Naive CD8 library inputs spanned about 19,000 to 1,000,000 sorted cells and 10%, 30% or 50% RNA. Naive CD8 T cells were sorted as CD8+CD4-CCR7+CD45RA+.

The chain uses TRBV19 and TRBJ2-1; D possibly corresponds to TRBD2 (6 bases). The TCR was taken from a human donor in good health. Some libraries in this study had Jurkat cell RNA spiked in. The sequenced sample consisted of naive CD8+ T cells from blood, with Jurkat cell RNA spiked in. Subset indicated: FACS-sorted CD8+CD4-CCR7+CD45RA+ naive T cells. Written as DNA, the CDR3 is TGTGCCAGTATGGGCCTAGCGCATAACAATGAGCAGTTCTTC. Encoded protein: CASMGLAHNNEQFF. Full variable domain (missing parts from reference TRBV19 and TRBJ2-1): DGGITQSPKYLFRKEGQNVTLSCEQNLNHDAMYWYRQDPGQGLRLIYYSQIVNDFQKGDIAEGYSVSREKKESFPLTVTSAQKNPTAFYLCASMGLAHNNEQFFGPGTRLTVL.